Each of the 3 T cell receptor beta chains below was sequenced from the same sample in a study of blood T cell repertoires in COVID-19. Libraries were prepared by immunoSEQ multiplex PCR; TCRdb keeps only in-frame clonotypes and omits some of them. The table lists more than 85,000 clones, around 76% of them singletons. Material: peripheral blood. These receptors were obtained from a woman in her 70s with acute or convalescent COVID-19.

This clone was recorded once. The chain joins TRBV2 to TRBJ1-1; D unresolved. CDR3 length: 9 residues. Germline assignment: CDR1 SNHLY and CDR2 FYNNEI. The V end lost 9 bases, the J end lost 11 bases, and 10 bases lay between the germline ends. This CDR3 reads CARQRKAFF. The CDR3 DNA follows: TGTGCCAGGCAGCGTAAGGCTTTCTTT.

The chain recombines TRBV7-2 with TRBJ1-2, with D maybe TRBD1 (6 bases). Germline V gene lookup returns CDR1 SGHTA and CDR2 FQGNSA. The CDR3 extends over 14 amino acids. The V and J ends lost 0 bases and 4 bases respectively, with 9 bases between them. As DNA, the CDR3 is TGTGCCAGCAGCTTAGCGACAGGCGCCTATGGCTACACCTTC. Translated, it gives CASSLATGAYGYTF.

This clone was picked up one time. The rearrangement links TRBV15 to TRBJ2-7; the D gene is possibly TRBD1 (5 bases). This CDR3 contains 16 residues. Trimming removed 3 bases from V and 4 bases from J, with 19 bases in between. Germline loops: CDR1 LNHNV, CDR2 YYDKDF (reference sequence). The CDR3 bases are TGTGCCACCAGCAGTGGGGAAACAGGTAAAATGTACGAGCAGTACTTC. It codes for CATSSGETGKMYEQYF. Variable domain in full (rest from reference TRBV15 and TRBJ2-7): DAMVIQNPRYQVTQFGKPVTLSCSQTLNHNVMYWYQQKSSQAPKLLFHYYDKDFNNEADTPDNFQSRRPNTSFCFLDIRSPGLGDTAMYLCATSSGETGKMYEQYFGPGTRLTVT.